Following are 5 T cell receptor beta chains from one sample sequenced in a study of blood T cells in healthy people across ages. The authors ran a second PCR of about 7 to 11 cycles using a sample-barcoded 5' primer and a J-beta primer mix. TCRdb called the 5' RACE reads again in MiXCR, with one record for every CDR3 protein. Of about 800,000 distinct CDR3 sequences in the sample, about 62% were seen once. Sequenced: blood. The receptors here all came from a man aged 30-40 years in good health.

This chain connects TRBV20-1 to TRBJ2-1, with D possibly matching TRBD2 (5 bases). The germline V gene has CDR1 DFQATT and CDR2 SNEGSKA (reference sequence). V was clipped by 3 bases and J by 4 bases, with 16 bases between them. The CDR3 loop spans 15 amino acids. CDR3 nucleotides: TGCAGTGCTAGTCCTGGGCGGGTTGAATACAATGAGCAGTTCTTC. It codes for CSASPGRVEYNEQFF.

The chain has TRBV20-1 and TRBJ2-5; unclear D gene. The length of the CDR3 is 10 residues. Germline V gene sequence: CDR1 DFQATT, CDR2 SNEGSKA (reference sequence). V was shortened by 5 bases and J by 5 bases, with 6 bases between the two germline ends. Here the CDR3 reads CSADLETQYF. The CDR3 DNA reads TGCAGTGCTGATCTCGAGACCCAGTACTTC.

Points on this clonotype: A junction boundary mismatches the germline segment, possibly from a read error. CDR3 DNA sequence: TGTGCCAGCAGTTTCAGGGGGGCAGCAGATATGCAGTATTTT. Residues: CASSFRGAADMQYF. The chain couples TRBV12-3 or TRBV12-4 to TRBJ2-3, with D tentatively TRBD1 (7 bases). There are 14 residues in the CDR3.

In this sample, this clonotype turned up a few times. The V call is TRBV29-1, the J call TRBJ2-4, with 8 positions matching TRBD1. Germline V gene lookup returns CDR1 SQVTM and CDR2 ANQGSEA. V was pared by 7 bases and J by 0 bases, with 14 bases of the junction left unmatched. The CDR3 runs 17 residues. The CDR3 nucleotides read TGCAGCGCTGTATGGGCAGGGGGCTCTCTAGCCAAAAACATTCAGTACTTC. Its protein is CSAVWAGGSLAKNIQYF.

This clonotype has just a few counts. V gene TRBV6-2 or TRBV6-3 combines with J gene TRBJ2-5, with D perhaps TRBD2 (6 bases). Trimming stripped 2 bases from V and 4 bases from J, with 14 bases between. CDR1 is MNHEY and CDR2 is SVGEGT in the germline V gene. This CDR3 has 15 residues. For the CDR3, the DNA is TGTGCCAGCAGTTACGGCGGGACTCCTGCAGAGACCCAGTACTTC. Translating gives CASSYGGTPAETQYF.